This TCR beta chain was captured in a study of blood T cell repertoires in COVID-19. About the study: Material from acute and convalescent COVID-19 was sourced from the United States, Italy and Spain. The analysed material was cDNA or gDNA that came from T cells, B-cell-depleted T cells, or PBMCs.

Patients of the Seattle cohort, enrolled during active infection, were followed longitudinally. In the original processing: Scientists estimated how many nucleated cells there were by amplifying reference gene primers. Some clones are missing from TCRdb's copy, which holds only in-frame ones; the method was immunoSEQ multiplex PCR. The V and J calls and clone size were taken over from that table, and D and trimming were inferred from the DNA. This table holds roughly 150,000 clones, around 87% found once. Sequences were obtained from peripheral blood. The clonotype was recovered from a woman of 80 years or more with COVID-19, enrolled during active disease.

This CDR3 reads CASTITGTAYNTEAFF. In DNA, the CDR3 is TGTGCCAGTACTATCACTGGGACAGCCTACAACACTGAAGCTTTCTTT. This chain joins TRBV19 and TRBJ1-1, with 7 bases aligning to TRBD1. CDR1 and CDR2 (germline): LNHDA, SQIVND (reference sequence). The CDR3 covers 16 residues. V lost 7 bases, J lost 2 bases, and 13 bases stayed unmatched.